Listed here is a single T cell receptor beta chain. This sample was taken from a study of T cell responses to AZD1222 COVID-19 vaccine. Clones were read by immunoSEQ multiplex PCR, and TCRdb kept only the in-frame ones, dropping some. Counted here are about 17,000 clones, more than 70% occurring once; the ten biggest clones make up 14%. Trimming removed 5 bases from V and 5 bases from J; junction bases left unmatched: 7. CDR1 and CDR2 from the germline V gene are GTSNPN and SVGIG (reference sequence). The CDR3 sequence is 13 residues long. The sequence derives from an adult who received the AZD1222 COVID-19 vaccine. This specimen consisted of peripheral blood, obtained 28 days after the second AZD1222 dose. The gene calls are TRBV30 and TRBJ2-5, with TRBD2 matching 8 bases. DNA of the CDR3: TGTGCCTGGTCGCTCGGCGGGGGGGAGACCCAGTACTTC. Translated: CAWSLGGGETQYF. Variable domain in full (rest from reference TRBV30 and TRBJ2-5): SQTIHQWPATLVQPVGSPLSLECTVEGTSNPNLYWYRQAAGRGLQLLFYSVGIGQISSEVPQNLSASRPQDRQFILSSKKLLLSDSGFYLCAWSLGGGETQYFGPGTRLLVL.